This T cell receptor beta chain was captured by sequencing in a study of PD-L1 blockade in urothelial cancer listed by TCRdb under 2017. General notes on the study: All patients started therapy at some point between 2014 and 2016 and received atezolizumab 1,200 mg intravenously every 3 weeks. Blood samples were analyzed 3 weeks after the start of treatment (second dose) and 6 weeks after the start of treatment. Patients had an ECOG performance status of 0 or 1 and had received between 0 and 3 prior chemotherapy regimens. Roughly ten patients achieved durable clinical benefit and approximately 20 did not. Progression-free survival longer than 6 months counted as durable clinical benefit, and TCR features were additionally tested against both progression-free and overall survival. Pretreatment tumor samples and matched peripheral blood, collected serially before and after atezolizumab treatment, underwent TCR sequencing. Around 30 patients had pretreatment blood TCR-seq, 24 had at least one posttreatment blood collection, and 24 had tumor TCR-seq. Twenty-five of 29 patients were identified as males with urothelial cancer of bladder origin, and a prior smoking history was reported by 18 of 29 patients. In the same patients, pretreatment tumors underwent whole exome sequencing and RNA sequencing in addition to TCR sequencing. Blood samples gave a median of about 140,000 T cells and 83,000 or so unique TCRs, with a median clonality of 0.080. The study was an exploratory multi-omic analysis of somatic, immune and clinical correlates of response to PD-L1 blockade with atezolizumab in urothelial cancer. The paper as a whole reports these results and caveats: A pretreatment peripheral blood TCR clonality below the median was linked to improved progression-free and overall survival. Because of the small sample size (n = 29) and the many exploratory analyses performed, the results are intended to be regarded as hypothesis-generating. Greater expansion of tumor-associated TCR clones in peripheral blood 3 weeks after the start of treatment was observed in patients with durable benefit (n ≈ 22, p = 0.022).

The CDR3 numbers 15 residues from cysteine through phenylalanine. Just the 45-base CDR3 DNA is kept, in frame starting at base 1. Reading the germline V gene (reference sequence) gives CDR1 LNHDA and CDR2 SQIVND. The V and J ends are trimmed by 1 base and 2 bases, leaving 9 bases between them. Interpreted using the paper, the time point label stands for: pretreatment peripheral blood. A cohort of approximately 30 patients with locally advanced or metastatic urothelial carcinoma, treated at Memorial Sloan Kettering on a trial protocol, was included. Peripheral blood mononuclear cells were collected from each patient pretreatment and during treatment, giving between 1 and 8 total time points per patient. The Qiagen DNeasy Blood extraction kit was used to purify genomic DNA from total PBMCs and from tumor samples. PBMCs were collected pretreatment and during treatment, and were isolated and stored as previously described.

For this clone: Its antigen is unknown. Per-base quality was not reported, and no clone a single base away is much larger than it.

Synthetic TCR analog templates were spiked into each PCR so that absolute template abundance could be estimated from read counts. The immunoSEQ assay used bias-controlled V and J gene primers to amplify TCRbeta CDR3 regions from genomic DNA. Rearranged TCRbeta segments were sequenced at approximately 20X coverage. In the paper's pipeline: Clustering was used to correct sequencing errors, and CDR3s were annotated against IMGT so that V, D and J genes could be assigned. Downstream analyses used only productive TCRbeta rearrangements, leaving out any out-of-frame or stop-codon sequences. Clonality was computed as one minus Shannon entropy normalized by the log of the number of unique productive sequences. Fisher's exact test with Benjamini-Hochberg correction, at a threshold of adjusted p below 0.01, was used to find clones that differed between time points or between blood and tumor. What TCRdb holds here is the immuneACCESS table cut down to in-frame rearrangements. Part of the clones is not present; checked against another copy, under half of the missing clones reflect an unresolved V gene, and the others are unexplained. That table gives V, J and clone size, and the DNA gave D and trimming. The sample table contains under 70,000 clones; only one count was recorded for roughly four fifths of them. Around 1.5% of the sample is in the top ten clones.

The sample consisted of PBMCs, taken around atezolizumab (anti-PD-L1) treatment. The rearranged segments are TRBV19 and TRBJ2-1, with the D segment identity uncertain. The clonotype comes from a man in his sixties or seventies with urothelial cancer. In nucleotide form, the sequence is TGTGCCAGTAGTATAGGGCCCCTAGCCTACAATGAGCAGTTCTTC. This encodes CASSIGPLAYNEQFF.